This T cell receptor (beta chain) was sequenced for a study of T cells in Graves' hyperthyroidism and ophthalmopathy. Whole-study results and caveats: Most expanded thyroid clonotypes above 0.001 also appeared in blood. Separation of ophthalmopathy from stable hyperthyroidism was achieved by a 13 V-J model.

From RNA transcripts, TCR beta CDR3 regions were amplified. Primed by the HTBI set, a first-round RT-PCR was run on the TCR CDR3. From the multiplex PCR reads, TCRdb called clonotypes with MiXCR, one entry per CDR3 protein. Of more than 550,000 distinct CDR3 sequences detected, about 45% appear once; the ten largest clones hold less than 9.5%. Lactation, pregnancy, other autoimmune disease or uncontrolled infection excluded patients. Clinical symptoms, serum thyroxine, TRAb, thyroid ultrasound and orbital computed tomography informed diagnoses. Worth noting for this clonotype: The target antigen is unknown.

Input material: peripheral blood or thyroid tissue (not recorded which). This receptor was identified in an adult man with Graves' disease, either hyperthyroidism or ophthalmopathy (not recorded which).

CDR3 DNA sequence: TGTGCCAGTAGTATAAATGGTGCAACTAATGAAAAACTGTTTTTT. Its protein is CASSINGATNEKLFF. The genes are TRBV19 and TRBJ1-4; D is unclear. There are 15 residues in the CDR3. Trimming took off 2 bases at V and 0 bases at J, with 7 bases between the two ends. Germline V gene sequence: CDR1 LNHDA, CDR2 SQIVND (reference sequence).